Listed below are T cell receptor beta chains from one sample, sequenced in a study of OX40 agonist ivuxolimab in advanced cancers. Profiled with immunoSEQ multiplex PCR; TCRdb holds only in-frame clones, not every one. Of 34,000 or so clones listed, around 80% are singletons. The sequencing here drew on CD4+ or CD8+ T cells sorted from blood, taken in a trial of the OX40 agonist ivuxolimab. The receptors here all came from an adult with an advanced solid tumor such as melanoma, head and neck, liver or kidney cancer. The CDR3 runs from the conserved cysteine through the conserved F or W. The order of the fields is D gene, J gene, clone size, V gene, CDR3 DNA, CDR3 protein. D genes are given only for firm matches. Size tells how often a clone was seen (once, few, many) or the class of an expanded clone, and some rows leave it out.

d_call: NA
j_call: TRBJ1-4
clone_size: NA
v_call: TRBV5-1
cdr3_nt: TGCGCCAGCAGCATGGAAGGGAGTAGGGAAAAACTGTTTTTT
cdr3_aa: CASSMEGSREKLFF

d_call: NA
j_call: TRBJ2-1
clone_size: NA
v_call: TRBV20-1
cdr3_nt: TGCAGTGCTAGCCGCTTCAATGAGCAGTTCTTC
cdr3_aa: CSASRFNEQFF

d_call: NA
j_call: TRBJ1-1
clone_size: NA
v_call: TRBV30
cdr3_nt: TGTGCCTGGAGTCGCGGGGGGACACTGAACACTGAAGCTTTCTTT
cdr3_aa: CAWSRGGTLNTEAFF

d_call: TRBD1
j_call: TRBJ2-7
clone_size: NA
v_call: TRBV5-6
cdr3_nt: TGTGCCAGCAGCTGGGACAGGGGGCACGTCTACGAGCAGTACTTC
cdr3_aa: CASSWDRGHVYEQYF

d_call: NA
j_call: TRBJ2-3
clone_size: few
v_call: TRBV5-6
cdr3_nt: TGTGCCAGCAGCCTAATAGGCACAGATACGCAGTATTTT
cdr3_aa: CASSLIGTDTQYF

d_call: TRBD1
j_call: TRBJ1-4
clone_size: NA
v_call: TRBV15
cdr3_nt: TGTGCCACCAGCGGTGGGACAGCAACTAATGAAAAACTGTTTTTT
cdr3_aa: CATSGGTATNEKLFF

d_call: NA
j_call: TRBJ2-7
clone_size: NA
v_call: TRBV6-6
cdr3_nt: TGTGCCAGCAGTTACGACCCAGGGCCCTACGAGCAGTACTTC
cdr3_aa: CASSYDPGPYEQYF

d_call: NA
j_call: TRBJ1-2
clone_size: few
v_call: TRBV6-1
cdr3_nt: TGTGCCAGCAGTGAAGCCGGGGGTTTAGACTATGGCTACACCTTC
cdr3_aa: CASSEAGGLDYGYTF

d_call: NA
j_call: TRBJ2-7
clone_size: NA
v_call: TRBV10-2
cdr3_nt: TGCGCCAGCAGTGAGTTGGGGCAGAAGCTCGACGAGCAGTACTTC
cdr3_aa: CASSELGQKLDEQYF

d_call: NA
j_call: TRBJ1-1
clone_size: NA
v_call: TRBV6-4
cdr3_nt: TGTGCCAGCAGTGTGGAGAGGGGGACTGAAGCTTTCTTT
cdr3_aa: CASSVERGTEAFF

d_call: TRBD1
j_call: TRBJ1-5
clone_size: NA
v_call: TRBV7-2
cdr3_nt: TGTGCCAGCAGCTTAGTGGGACAGGGGATATATAGCAATCAGCCCCAGCATTTT
cdr3_aa: CASSLVGQGIYSNQPQHF

d_call: NA
j_call: TRBJ2-5
clone_size: few
v_call: TRBV2
cdr3_nt: TGTGCCAGCAGTGAATGGGACCTTGGGGAGACCCAGTACTTC
cdr3_aa: CASSEWDLGETQYF

d_call: NA
j_call: TRBJ2-5
clone_size: NA
v_call: TRBV6-5
cdr3_nt: TGTGCCAGCGTAAATTTCAGTCAAGAGACCCAGTACTTC
cdr3_aa: CASVNFSQETQYF

d_call: TRBD1
j_call: TRBJ1-2
clone_size: NA
v_call: TRBV6-1
cdr3_nt: TGTGCCAGCAGCATTCAGGGACAGGTGTATGGCTACACCTTC
cdr3_aa: CASSIQGQVYGYTF

d_call: NA
j_call: TRBJ1-1
clone_size: NA
v_call: TRBV5-6
cdr3_nt: TGTGCCAGCAGCTTGGTTGGAGGAATGAACACTGAAGCTTTCTTT
cdr3_aa: CASSLVGGMNTEAFF

d_call: NA
j_call: TRBJ2-1
clone_size: NA
v_call: TRBV5-6
cdr3_nt: TGTGCCAGCAGCATAGGGCCTGAGCAGTTCTTC
cdr3_aa: CASSIGPEQFF

d_call: NA
j_call: TRBJ1-2
clone_size: NA
v_call: TRBV6-1
cdr3_nt: TGTGCCAGCACGCCACAGGGCCGCTTGCCTTTTTTC
cdr3_aa: CASTPQGRLPFF

d_call: TRBD2
j_call: TRBJ2-2
clone_size: NA
v_call: TRBV5-1
cdr3_nt: TGCGCCAGCAGCCCCGGACTAGCGAACACCGGGGAGCTGTTTTTT
cdr3_aa: CASSPGLANTGELFF

d_call: NA
j_call: TRBJ2-7
clone_size: NA
v_call: TRBV19
cdr3_nt: TGTGCCAGTAGTATCTCCGGTTCCTACGAGCAGTACTTC
cdr3_aa: CASSISGSYEQYF

d_call: NA
j_call: TRBJ1-5
clone_size: medium-sized
v_call: TRBV30
cdr3_nt: TGTGCCTGGGACAGTTATAGCAATCAGCCCCAGCATTTT
cdr3_aa: CAWDSYSNQPQHF

d_call: NA
j_call: TRBJ1-1
clone_size: NA
v_call: TRBV27
cdr3_nt: TGTGCCAGCAGTTTAGGGAAGACAGCTATTGAAGCTTTCTTT
cdr3_aa: CASSLGKTAIEAFF

d_call: TRBD1
j_call: TRBJ2-7
clone_size: NA
v_call: TRBV6-6
cdr3_nt: TGTGCCAGCAGTTACTCCGGACAGGGGGCCTACGAGCAGTACTTC
cdr3_aa: CASSYSGQGAYEQYF

d_call: NA
j_call: TRBJ1-1
clone_size: NA
v_call: TRBV5-1
cdr3_nt: TGCGCCAGCAGTCGAGATGGGACTTCCAACGAAGCTTTCTTT
cdr3_aa: CASSRDGTSNEAFF